By its share, the clone carrying this TCR beta chain is medium-sized (0.01 to 0.1%). The sample is drawn from a study of blood T cell repertoires in COVID-19. Background on the study: Sites in the United States, Italy and Spain provided acute and convalescent COVID-19 samples. T cells, B-cell-depleted T cells, or PBMCs provided the cDNA or gDNA that served as material.

The CDR3 extends over 14 amino acids. Between the trimmed V and J ends, which lost 3 bases and 7 bases, there was a span of 18 bases. Germline V gene data show CDR1 as DFQATT and CDR2 as SNEGSKA (reference sequence). Using immunoSEQ multiplex PCR, the repertoire was profiled, and TCRdb retains in-frame clones only, with some absent. This table holds tens of thousands of clones, 85% to 90% found once. Sample: peripheral blood. The gene calls are TRBV20-1 and TRBJ1-2, with D hard to call. The receptor's source is an elderly man with acute or convalescent COVID-19. The CDR3 nucleotides are TGCAGTGCTAGTGACACCCCGGGGATAAGTGGCTACACCTTC. Translated: CSASDTPGISGYTF.